Below are 14 T cell receptor beta chains sequenced from a single sample in a study of blood T cell repertoires in COVID-19. Using immunoSEQ multiplex PCR, the repertoire was profiled, and TCRdb retains in-frame clones only, with some absent. The sample lists over 200,000 clones, 90% to 95% seen once, with more than 0.95% in the top ten. The source material was peripheral blood. These TCRs come from a man aged 25 to 40 with acute or convalescent COVID-19.

V and J are TRBV2 and TRBJ2-2; 7 bases line up with TRBD2. This CDR3 is built from 14 residues. The ends lost 8 bases at V and 7 bases at J; junction bases unmatched: 10. The germline CDR1 and CDR2 sequences are SNHLY and FYNNEI. CDR3 loop: CASSRDYLHGELFF. CDR3 coding DNA: TGTGCCAGCTCTAGGGACTACCTTCACGGGGAGCTGTTTTTT.

The chain carries TRBV6-1 and TRBJ2-7; 7 nucleotides match TRBD2. The CDR3 has 15 residues. Germline CDR1 reads MNHNS; CDR2 reads SASEGT. Trimming at V came to 0 bases and at J to 1 base, leaving 3 bases not matched to a gene. The DNA for the CDR3 is TGTGCCAGCAGTGAAGCTAGCGGGCTGTCCTACGAGCAGTACTTC. It translates to CASSEASGLSYEQYF.

This clone was recorded once. This rearrangement joins TRBV28 to TRBJ2-7; TRBD1 might be the D (6 bases). Germline CDR1 MDHEN, CDR2 SYDVKM. Trimming took 4 bases from V and 3 from J, leaving 13 bases between them. The CDR3 sequence is 14 residues long. The CDR3 nucleotides read TGTGCCAGCAGTTGGACAGCCGGTCGCTACGAGCAGTACTTC. The encoded protein is CASSWTAGRYEQYF. The full variable domain, with the rest looked up from reference TRBV28 and TRBJ2-7, is DVKVTQSSRYLVKRTGEKVFLECVQDMDHENMFWYRQDPGLGLRLIYFSYDVKMKEKGDIPEGYSVSREKKERFSLILESASTNQTSMYLCASSWTAGRYEQYFGPGTRLTVT.

The V call is TRBV5-1, the J call TRBJ1-1, with D tentatively TRBD1 (5 bases). Germline CDR1 SGHRS, CDR2 YFSETQ. With 2 bases removed from V and 1 base from J, the gap between germline ends came to 18 bases. The CDR3 runs 17 residues. The CDR3 nucleotides are TGCGCCAGCAGCTTTGCGGGGACTTCTGAGGGGAACACTGAAGCTTTCTTT. Protein sequence: CASSFAGTSEGNTEAFF.

The gene calls are TRBV10-3 and TRBJ2-7, with 8 nucleotides matching TRBD2. Germline CDR1 and CDR2: ENHRY and SYGVKD. The V and J ends lost 4 bases and 3 bases, in that order; junction bases with no gene match: 8. The CDR3 has 15 amino acids. CDR3 DNA sequence: TGTGCCATCAGTGCCCCGCCGGGGGGGATCTACGAGCAGTACTTC. Translating it yields CAISAPPGGIYEQYF.

The chain has TRBV3-1 (or the pseudogene TRBV3-2) and TRBJ2-1, with D unresolved. Deletions cut 1 base from V and 5 bases from J, with 6 bases between. Germline V lookup: CDR1 LGHDT, CDR2 YNNKEL (reference sequence). This CDR3 is built from 13 residues. CDR3 sequence reads: CASSQGLNNEQFF. The CDR3, as DNA: TGTGCCAGCAGCCAAGGACTGAACAATGAGCAGTTCTTC.

The CDR3 region is CASSGTSGLGNEQFF. Here the CDR3 DNA reads TGTGCCAGCAGCGGGACTAGCGGTCTTGGTAATGAGCAGTTCTTC. The V gene is TRBV2, the J gene TRBJ2-1; the match to TRBD2 covers 11 bases. This CDR3 spans 15 amino acids. Germline CDR1 reads SNHLY; CDR2 reads FYNNEI. J gave up 7 bases and V 6 bases, and 8 bases lay outside the gene matches.

The chain carries TRBV27 and TRBJ1-4; D not certain. Trimming removed 6 bases at V and 4 bases at J, with 15 bases between. In germline, CDR1 is MNHEY, CDR2 SMNVEV (reference sequence). This CDR3 region has 15 residues. In DNA, the CDR3 is TGTGCCAGCAGCGCCGGAGCGGGCGGTAATGAAAAACTGTTTTTT. It is translated as CASSAGAGGNEKLFF. Variable domain in full (rest from reference TRBV27 and TRBJ1-4): EAQVTQNPRYLITVTGKKLTVTCSQNMNHEYMSWYRQDPGLGLRQIYYSMNVEVTDKGDVPEGYKVSRKEKRNFPLILESPSPNQTSLYFCASSAGAGGNEKLFFGSGTQLSVL.

CDR3 coding DNA: TGTGCCAGCAGCGTCGGGACAGAGAATCAAGAGACCCAGTACTTC. It translates to CASSVGTENQETQYF. The J gene is TRBJ2-5, the V gene TRBV9; TRBD1 aligns across 7 bases. J was trimmed by 2 bases and V by 2 bases; bases with no gene match: 6. This CDR3 is built from 15 residues. Germline V gives CDR1 SGDLS, CDR2 YYNGEE.

The chain carries TRBV28 and TRBJ1-6, with D unresolved. V was pared by 1 base and J by 7 bases, with 8 bases between. Germline V gene sequence: CDR1 MDHEN, CDR2 SYDVKM. The CDR3 is 14 amino acids. CDR3 region: CASSLSVSNSPLHF. CDR3 nucleotide sequence: TGTGCCAGCAGTTTATCGGTTTCAAATTCACCCCTCCACTTT.

The chain uses TRBV27 and TRBJ2-7; no clear D. This CDR3 is built from 13 residues. Germline CDR1 and CDR2: MNHEY and SMNVEV (reference sequence). V lost 5 bases, J lost 4 bases, and 12 bases lay in between. The CDR3 bases are TGTGCCAGCAGTCCATTCGAGGTATACGAGCAGTACTTC. It encodes CASSPFEVYEQYF.

The V gene is TRBV28, the J gene TRBJ1-2; weak D call: TRBD1 (5 bases). Trimming removed 7 bases at V and 0 bases at J, with 12 bases between. The germline CDR1 and CDR2 sequences are MDHEN and SYDVKM. This CDR3 has 14 residues. The CDR3 loop is CASIWGGSNYGYTF. The CDR3 DNA is TGTGCCAGCATCTGGGGGGGGTCTAACTATGGCTACACCTTC.

The V gene is TRBV6-6, the J gene TRBJ2-7; 9 bases are shared with TRBD1. V lost 10 bases, J lost 4 bases, and 14 bases stayed unmatched. This CDR3 has 15 amino acids. The germline V gene encodes CDR1 MNHNY and CDR2 SVGAGI (reference sequence). The DNA of the CDR3 is TGTGCCACTAACCGCGAGACAGGGGGAAAATACGAGCAGTACTTC. It yields the protein CATNRETGGKYEQYF.

V usage is TRBV27 and J usage is TRBJ2-7; TRBD2 aligns across 13 bases. Germline trimming cut 3 bases from V and 6 bases from J; bases unmatched to any gene: 5. The CDR3 sequence is 15 residues long. Germline CDR1 and CDR2: MNHEY and SMNVEV (reference sequence). CDR3 loop: CASSFTSGGEGEQYF. CDR3 DNA: TGTGCCAGCAGTTTCACTAGCGGGGGGGAAGGCGAGCAGTACTTC.